The 27 T cell receptor beta chains below come from one sample, sequenced in a study of T-cell reconstitution after alpha-beta-depleted transplantation in children. Unique molecular identifiers tagged the TCRbeta library. TCRdb recomputed calls from the PCR reads with MiXCR, one row per CDR3 protein. The sample includes 70,000 to 100,000 distinct CDR3 sequences, roughly an eighth of them seen just once. This sample comprised PBMCs from the stem cell graft donor, obtained from the stem cell graft. These receptors all come from a human donor who donated a stem cell graft to a child with inherited bone marrow failure.

This clonotype was recorded many times. The chain uses TRBV2 and TRBJ1-6; no firm D call. V gave up 7 bases and J gave up 11 bases, with 15 bases separating them. Germline V gives CDR1 SNHLY, CDR2 FYNNEI. The CDR3 is 13 residues long. For the CDR3, the DNA is TGTGCCAGCATTGAGAGGGATGGAGCACCCCTCCACTTT. Protein: CASIERDGAPLHF. Full variable domain (outside the CDR3, taken from reference TRBV2 and TRBJ1-6): EPEVTQTPSHQVTQMGQEVILRCVPISNHLYFYWYRQILGQKVEFLVSFYNNEISEKSEIFDDQFSVERPDGSNFTLKIRSTKLEDSAMYFCASIERDGAPLHFGNGTRLTVT.

This clonotype appeared many times. V usage is TRBV29-1 and J usage is TRBJ1-4; the D is unclear. Germline loops: CDR1 SQVTM, CDR2 ANQGSEA. V was clipped by 4 bases and J by 3 bases, with 12 bases between them. The CDR3 loop spans 14 amino acids. The CDR3 coding sequence is TGCAGCGTTGGCGGTGGCAGCTCTAATGAAAAACTGTTTTTT. Translating gives CSVGGGSSNEKLFF.

The chain carries TRBV4-3 and TRBJ2-2, with TRBD2 matching over 9 bases. This CDR3 spans 17 amino acids. With V trimmed by 0 bases and J by 0 bases, 2 bases remained unmatched. Per the germline V gene, CDR1 is LGHNA and CDR2 is YSLEER. CDR3 DNA: TGCGCCAGCAGCCAAGAAGTAGCGGGAGCGAACACCGGGGAGCTGTTTTTT. Protein sequence: CASSQEVAGANTGELFF.

Comments on this clonotype: One end of the junction fails to match germline, which may point to a read error. This chain links TRBV7-9 with TRBJ1-2; a possible D gene is TRBD1 (6 bases). The CDR3 has 14 amino acids. CDR1 is SEHNR and CDR2 is FQNEAQ in the germline V gene (reference sequence). The CDR3: CAISPRTDCYGYTF. Written as DNA, the CDR3 is TGTGCCATCAGCCCTCGGACAGACTGCTATGGCTACACCTTC. Complete variable domain (other parts from reference TRBV7-9 and TRBJ1-2): DTGVSQNPRHKITKRGQNVTFRCDPISEHNRLYWYRQTLGQGPEFLTYFQNEAQLEKSRLLSDRFSAERPKGSFSTLEIQRTEQGDSAMYLCAISPRTDCYGYTFGSGTRLTVV.

This clonotype was seen repeatedly, ten times or more. The chain links TRBV20-1 to TRBJ2-2; 10 bases fit TRBD2. V trimming: 6 bases; J trimming: 1 base; junction bases outside the gene matches: 2. The CDR3 runs 14 residues. The germline gives CDR1 DFQATT, CDR2 SNEGSKA (reference sequence). CDR3 nucleotide sequence: TGCAGTGCCCGGACTAGCGGGAACACCGGGGAGCTGTTTTTT. Its protein product is CSARTSGNTGELFF.

This clonotype was seen ten or more times. J is TRBJ2-3 and V is TRBV4-2; D is unclear. Germline CDR1 and CDR2: LGHNA and YNFKEQ. The CDR3 contains 15 residues. V lost 4 bases to trimming and J lost 2 bases, with 13 bases between them. The CDR3 region is CASSREMSTTDTQYF. In DNA form, the CDR3 reads TGTGCCAGCAGCCGAGAGATGTCTACCACAGATACGCAGTATTTT.

In its sample, this clonotype was seen many times. V usage is TRBV7-7 and J usage is TRBJ2-1; D is unclear. V dropped 3 bases and J dropped 4 bases, with 7 bases sitting between them. The CDR3 is 13 residues long. CDR1 is SSHAT, CDR2 FNYEAQ, per germline (reference sequence). Here the CDR3 DNA reads TGTGCCAGCAGCTTCGGCCCATACAATGAGCAGTTCTTC. Amino acids: CASSFGPYNEQFF.

Many counts were recorded for this clonotype. The chain has TRBV5-1 and TRBJ2-7; 7 positions match TRBD1. CDR3 length equals 15 residues. Trimming took 1 base from V and 3 from J; bases not matched to a gene: 7. Germline values: CDR1 SGHRS, CDR2 YFSETQ. CDR3 sequence (DNA): TGCGCCAGCAGCTTGATAGAGACAGGGAACTACGAGCAGTACTTC. Protein sequence: CASSLIETGNYEQYF.

This clonotype has ten or more counts. The chain employs TRBV20-1 and TRBJ2-7, with TRBD1 identical over 7 bases. Germline loops: CDR1 DFQATT, CDR2 SNEGSKA (reference sequence). The CDR3 has 15 amino acids. V dropped 1 base and J dropped 0; count of bases not matched to a gene: 6. The CDR3 coding sequence is TGCAGTGCTAGAGCGACAGGGATGAGCTCCTACGAGCAGTACTTC. Its translation is CSARATGMSSYEQYF.

The gene calls are TRBV28 and TRBJ2-7, with 12 bases lining up with TRBD1. V shed 4 bases, J shed 4 bases, and the junction held 5 bases outside the gene matches. The CDR3 is 15 amino acids. CDR1 is MDHEN and CDR2 is SYDVKM in the germline V gene. For the CDR3, the DNA is TGTGCCAGCAGTTCACCGGGACAGGGGGCGTACGAGCAGTACTTC. It specifies CASSSPGQGAYEQYF.

In this sample, this clonotype turned up many times. This chain uses TRBV10-3 with TRBJ2-7; D gene ambiguous. Germline CDR1 reads ENHRY; CDR2 reads SYGVKD. There are 17 residues in the CDR3. V dropped 6 bases and J dropped 3 bases, with 24 bases sitting between them. The CDR3 region has the DNA TGTGCCATCAGACCAACAGAGCTGATCCCCTTTAGCTACGAGCAGTACTTC. Translated: CAIRPTELIPFSYEQYF.

There are many counts of this clonotype. The V call is TRBV20-1, the J call TRBJ1-2; D gene uncertain. The CDR3 loop spans 12 amino acids. Germline V gene lookup returns CDR1 DFQATT and CDR2 SNEGSKA (reference sequence). The V and J ends lost 2 bases and 4 bases respectively, with 8 bases between them. CDR3 residues: CSARTGLYGYTF. The CDR3 DNA is TGCAGTGCTAGAACGGGTCTCTATGGCTACACCTTC.

This clonotype was recorded at least ten times. This rearrangement joins TRBV10-3 to TRBJ2-3; D possibly uses TRBD1 or TRBD2 (5 bases each). The V end lost 4 bases, the J end lost 6 bases, and 17 bases lay between the germline ends. The CDR3 covers 15 residues. The germline gives CDR1 ENHRY, CDR2 SYGVKD. The CDR3 reads CAISGRDARGDTQYF. The CDR3 bases are TGTGCCATCAGTGGACGGGACGCCCGAGGGGATACGCAGTATTTT.

The rearrangement links TRBV5-4 to TRBJ1-1, with no clear D. Trimming stripped 3 bases from V and 2 bases from J, with 14 bases between. The CDR3 contains 15 residues. In germline, CDR1 is SGHNT, CDR2 YYREEE (reference sequence). CDR3 amino acids: CASSSAGEPNTEAFF. CDR3 DNA: TGTGCCAGCAGCTCCGCCGGGGAGCCAAACACTGAAGCTTTCTTT. The whole variable domain, filled in from reference TRBV5-4 and TRBJ1-1, reads ETGVTQSPTHLIKTRGQQVTLRCSSQSGHNTVSWYQQALGQGPQFIFQYYREEENGRGNFPPRFSGLQFPNYSSELNVNALELDDSALYLCASSSAGEPNTEAFFGQGTRLTVV.

The chain is built from TRBV5-5 and TRBJ2-3; D might be TRBD1 (5 bases). The germline V gene has CDR1 SGHKS and CDR2 YYEKEE (reference sequence). The CDR3 length is 15 residues. Trimming pared 1 base from V and 2 bases from J, leaving 11 bases between. CDR3 sequence: CASSLSGHHTDTQYF. The CDR3 coding sequence is TGTGCCAGCAGCTTGTCAGGACACCACACAGATACGCAGTATTTT.

This clonotype showed up many times. V and J are TRBV25-1 and TRBJ1-1; D remains unclear. This CDR3 comprises 11 residues. V lost 4 bases and J 7 bases, leaving 7 bases between the germline ends. Germline V lookup: CDR1 MGHDK, CDR2 SYGVNS. The CDR3 sequence is CASSGGNEAFF. The CDR3 DNA is TGTGCCAGCAGTGGAGGGAATGAAGCTTTCTTT.

In its sample, this clonotype was seen many times. The rearrangement uses TRBV29-1 and TRBJ2-3, with TRBD1 identical over 7 bases. This CDR3 has 16 residues. The V and J ends lost 6 bases and 0 bases, in that order; junction bases with no gene match: 12. Germline CDR1 and CDR2: SQVTM and ANQGSEA. The CDR3 loop reads CSVTPPGTVSTDTQYF. The CDR3 nucleotides read TGCAGCGTCACCCCCCCCGGGACAGTCAGCACAGATACGCAGTATTTT.

The chain has TRBV19 and TRBJ2-4, with a weak D call TRBD2 (5 bases). The CDR3 loop spans 14 amino acids. Trimming removed 7 bases at V and 0 bases at J, with 10 bases between. Per the germline V gene, CDR1 is LNHDA and CDR2 is SQIVND (reference sequence). CDR3 region: CASTLRGAKNIQYF. CDR3 bases: TGTGCCAGTACCTTACGGGGAGCCAAAAACATTCAGTACTTC.

This sequence joins TRBV10-3 and TRBJ2-5; D unclear. V lost 4 bases and J lost 5, with 14 bases in between. Per the germline V gene, CDR1 is ENHRY and CDR2 is SYGVKD. This CDR3 is 14 amino acids long. The CDR3 loop reads CAISVGASIETQYF. For the CDR3, the DNA is TGTGCCATCAGTGTAGGAGCATCTATCGAGACCCAGTACTTC.

At least ten counts were recorded for this clonotype. The rearrangement uses TRBV20-1 and TRBJ2-2; 10 nucleotides agree with TRBD2. The germline gives CDR1 DFQATT, CDR2 SNEGSKA (reference sequence). This CDR3 has 14 residues. The V segment lost 5 bases and the J segment 5 bases; nucleotides outside the gene matches: 5. This CDR3 is CSAAAGGGTGELFF. As DNA, the CDR3 is TGCAGTGCTGCAGCGGGAGGGGGAACCGGGGAGCTGTTTTTT.

This clonotype appeared many times. The chain uses TRBV2 and TRBJ2-1, with D possibly matching TRBD1 (6 bases). With 2 bases removed from V and 6 bases from J, the gap between germline ends came to 26 bases. The CDR3 is 19 amino acids. Germline lookup yields CDR1 SNHLY and CDR2 FYNNEI. The chain's CDR3 is CASSEFAIGGWARANEQFF. The CDR3 nucleotides read TGTGCCAGCAGTGAATTCGCAATAGGGGGTTGGGCTCGGGCCAATGAGCAGTTCTTC. Supplemented by reference TRBV2 and TRBJ2-1, the full variable domain reads EPEVTQTPSHQVTQMGQEVILRCVPISNHLYFYWYRQILGQKVEFLVSFYNNEISEKSEIFDDQFSVERPDGSNFTLKIRSTKLEDSAMYFCASSEFAIGGWARANEQFFGPGTRLTVL.

This clonotype came up many times. The chain employs TRBV20-1 and TRBJ1-2, with no clear D. In germline, CDR1 is DFQATT, CDR2 SNEGSKA (reference sequence). V was shortened by 3 bases and J by 0 bases, with 2 bases between the two germline ends. The CDR3 runs to 11 residues. CDR3 DNA sequence: TGCAGTGCTAGCCCTAACTATGGCTACACCTTC. Its protein product is CSASPNYGYTF.

This clonotype showed up many times. V gene TRBV3-1 combines with J gene TRBJ2-7; no definite D call. The V gene's germline CDR1 is LGHDT and CDR2 YNNKEL (reference sequence). The CDR3 extends over 14 amino acids. The ends were cut back, 2 bases at V and 3 bases at J, with 11 bases in the middle. This CDR3 reads CASSQSHKGYEQYF. The DNA for the CDR3 is TGTGCCAGCAGCCAATCCCACAAAGGCTACGAGCAGTACTTC.

This clonotype came up many times. This chain joins TRBV20-1 and TRBJ2-7; no firm D call. V was pared by 0 bases and J by 3 bases, with 12 bases between. Germline CDR1 and CDR2: DFQATT and SNEGSKA (reference sequence). CDR3 size: 14 residues. For the CDR3, the DNA is TGCAGTGCTAGAGACCCTTATGGTGGCTACGAGCAGTACTTC. Translation: CSARDPYGGYEQYF.

At least ten counts were recorded for this clonotype. The CDR3 spells CASSFSSGRLDTGELFF. Here the CDR3 DNA reads TGTGCCAGCAGTTTCTCTAGCGGGAGGTTGGACACCGGGGAGCTGTTTTTT. V usage is TRBV27 and J usage is TRBJ2-2, with 11 bases that match TRBD2. Germline V lookup: CDR1 MNHEY, CDR2 SMNVEV (reference sequence). This CDR3 contains 17 residues. V trimming: 3 bases; J trimming: 3 bases; junction bases outside the gene matches: 6.

Many counts were recorded for this clonotype. The chain uses TRBV5-1 and TRBJ2-5; D may correspond to TRBD1 or TRBD2 (7 bases each). Trimming took 2 bases from V and 5 from J, leaving 13 bases between them. CDR1 is SGHRS and CDR2 is YFSETQ in the germline V gene. The CDR3 runs 14 residues. The CDR3 spells CASSFQGGEETQYF. As DNA, the CDR3 is TGCGCCAGCAGCTTTCAGGGGGGGGAGGAGACCCAGTACTTC. The full variable domain, with the rest looked up from reference TRBV5-1 and TRBJ2-5, is KAGVTQTPRYLIKTRGQQVTLSCSPISGHRSVSWYQQTPGQGLQFLFEYFSETQRNKGNFPGRFSGRQFSNSRSEMNVSTLELGDSALYLCASSFQGGEETQYFGPGTRLLVL.

This clonotype came up many times. This chain connects TRBV4-2 to TRBJ2-2; TRBD2 is a possible D gene (7 bases). Germline CDR1 LGHNA, CDR2 YNFKEQ. The CDR3 runs 15 residues. Trimming cost V 2 bases and J 6 bases, with 13 bases left between them. CDR3 region: CASSQRGGLPGELFF. The CDR3, as DNA: TGTGCCAGCAGCCAAAGGGGGGGGTTACCCGGGGAGCTGTTTTTT.